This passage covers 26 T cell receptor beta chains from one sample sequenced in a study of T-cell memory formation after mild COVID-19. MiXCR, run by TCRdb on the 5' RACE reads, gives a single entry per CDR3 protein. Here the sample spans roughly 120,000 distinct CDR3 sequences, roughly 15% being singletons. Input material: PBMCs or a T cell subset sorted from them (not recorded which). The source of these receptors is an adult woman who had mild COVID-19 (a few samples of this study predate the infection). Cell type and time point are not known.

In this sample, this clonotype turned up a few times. As DNA, the CDR3 is TGTGCCAGCAGTTTAGCTCCTAGCGGAACCTACGAGCAGTACTTC. This encodes CASSLAPSGTYEQYF. The chain has TRBV27 and TRBJ2-7, with 7 bases lining up with TRBD2. Germline values: CDR1 MNHEY, CDR2 SMNVEV (reference sequence). The CDR3 runs 15 residues. With V trimmed by 2 bases and J by 2 bases, 6 bases remained unmatched.

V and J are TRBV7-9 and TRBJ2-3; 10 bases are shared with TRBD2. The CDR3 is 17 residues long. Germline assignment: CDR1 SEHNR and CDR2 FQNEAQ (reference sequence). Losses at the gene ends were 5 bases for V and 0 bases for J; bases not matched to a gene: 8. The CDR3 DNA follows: TGTGCCAGCAGCCAGCACCGGACTAGCGGTAGCACAGATACGCAGTATTTT. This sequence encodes CASSQHRTSGSTDTQYF. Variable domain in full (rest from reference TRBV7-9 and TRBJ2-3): DTGVSQNPRHKITKRGQNVTFRCDPISEHNRLYWYRQTLGQGPEFLTYFQNEAQLEKSRLLSDRFSAERPKGSFSTLEIQRTEQGDSAMYLCASSQHRTSGSTDTQYFGPGTRLTVL.

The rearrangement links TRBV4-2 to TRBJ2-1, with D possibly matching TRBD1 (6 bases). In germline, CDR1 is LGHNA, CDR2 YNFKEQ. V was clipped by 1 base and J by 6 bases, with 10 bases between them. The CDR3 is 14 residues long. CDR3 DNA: TGTGCCAGCAGCCAAGGGGAAGGGGGCAATGAGCAGTTCTTC. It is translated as CASSQGEGGNEQFF.

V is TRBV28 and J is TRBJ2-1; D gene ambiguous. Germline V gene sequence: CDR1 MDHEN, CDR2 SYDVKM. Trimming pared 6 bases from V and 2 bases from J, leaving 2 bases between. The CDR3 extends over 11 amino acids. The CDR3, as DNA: TGTGCCAGCAGAGCCTACAATGAGCAGTTCTTC. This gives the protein CASRAYNEQFF.

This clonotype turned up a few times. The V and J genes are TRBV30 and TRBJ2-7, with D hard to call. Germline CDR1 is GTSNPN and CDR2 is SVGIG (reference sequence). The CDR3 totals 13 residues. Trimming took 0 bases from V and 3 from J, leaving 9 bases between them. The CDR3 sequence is CAWSVGSRYEQYF. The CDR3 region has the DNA TGTGCCTGGAGTGTCGGGTCCCGCTACGAGCAGTACTTC.

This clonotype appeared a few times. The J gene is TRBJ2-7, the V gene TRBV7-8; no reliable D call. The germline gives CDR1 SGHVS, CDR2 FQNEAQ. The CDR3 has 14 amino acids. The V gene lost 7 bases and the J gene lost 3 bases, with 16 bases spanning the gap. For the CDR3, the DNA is TGTGCCAGCATGGACCCCAGGAAAGTCTACGAGCAGTACTTC. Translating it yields CASMDPRKVYEQYF.

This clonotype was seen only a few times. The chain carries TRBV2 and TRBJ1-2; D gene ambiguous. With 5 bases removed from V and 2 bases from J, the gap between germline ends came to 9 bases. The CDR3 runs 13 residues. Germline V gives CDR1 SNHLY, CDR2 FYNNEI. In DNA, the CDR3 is TGTGCCAGCAGTCCCCAAGAGAACTATGGCTACACCTTC. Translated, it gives CASSPQENYGYTF.

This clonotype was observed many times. This CDR3 reads CASSHLVAGNNEQFF. DNA for the CDR3: TGCGCCAGCAGCCACCTCGTAGCGGGGAACAATGAGCAGTTCTTC. V is TRBV4-1 and J is TRBJ2-1; TRBD2 matches at 8 bases. Per germline, CDR1 MGHRA and CDR2 YSYEKL. With 3 bases clipped from V and 5 bases from J, the junction kept 6 bases outside the gene matches. This CDR3 has 15 residues.

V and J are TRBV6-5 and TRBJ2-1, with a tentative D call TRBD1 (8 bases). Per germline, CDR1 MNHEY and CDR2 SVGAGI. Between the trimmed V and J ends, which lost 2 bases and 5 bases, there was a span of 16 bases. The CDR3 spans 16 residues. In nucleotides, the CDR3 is TGTGCCAGCAGTTACCCGACAGGGGAGGGCCACAATGAGCAGTTCTTC. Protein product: CASSYPTGEGHNEQFF.

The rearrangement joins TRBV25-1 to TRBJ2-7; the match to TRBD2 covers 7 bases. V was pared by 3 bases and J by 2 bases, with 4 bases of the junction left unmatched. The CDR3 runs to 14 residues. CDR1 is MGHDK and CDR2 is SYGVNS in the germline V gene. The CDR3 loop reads CASSDVGGAYEQYF. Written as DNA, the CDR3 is TGTGCCAGCAGTGATGTGGGGGGGGCCTACGAGCAGTACTTC.

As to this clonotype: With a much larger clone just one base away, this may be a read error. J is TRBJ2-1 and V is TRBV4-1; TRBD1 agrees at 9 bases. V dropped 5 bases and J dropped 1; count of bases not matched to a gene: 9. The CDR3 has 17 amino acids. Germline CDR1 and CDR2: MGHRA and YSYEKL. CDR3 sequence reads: CASSWDRAKSSYNEQFF. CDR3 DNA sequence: TGCGCCAGCAGCTGGGACAGGGCCAAGTCTTCCTACAATGAGCAGTTCTTC.

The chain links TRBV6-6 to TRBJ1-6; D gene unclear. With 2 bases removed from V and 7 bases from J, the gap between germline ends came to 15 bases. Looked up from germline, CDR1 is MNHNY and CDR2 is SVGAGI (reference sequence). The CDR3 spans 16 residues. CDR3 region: CASSYPTEGPNSPLHF. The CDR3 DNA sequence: TGTGCCAGCAGTTACCCTACGGAGGGCCCAAATTCACCCCTCCACTTT.

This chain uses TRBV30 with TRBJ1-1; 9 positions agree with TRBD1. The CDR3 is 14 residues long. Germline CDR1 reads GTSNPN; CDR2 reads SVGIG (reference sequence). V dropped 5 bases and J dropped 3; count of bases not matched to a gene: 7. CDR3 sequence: CAWGTGDRDTEAFF. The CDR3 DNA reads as TGTGCCTGGGGTACAGGGGACAGGGACACTGAAGCTTTCTTT. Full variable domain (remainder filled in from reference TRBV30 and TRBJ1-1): SQTIHQWPATLVQPVGSPLSLECTVEGTSNPNLYWYRQAAGRGLQLLFYSVGIGQISSEVPQNLSASRPQDRQFILSSKKLLLSDSGFYLCAWGTGDRDTEAFFGQGTRLTVV.

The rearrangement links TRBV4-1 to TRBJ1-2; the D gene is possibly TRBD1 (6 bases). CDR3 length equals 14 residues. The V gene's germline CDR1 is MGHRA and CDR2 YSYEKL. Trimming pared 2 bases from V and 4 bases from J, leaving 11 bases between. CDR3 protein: CASSQSEGGYGYTF. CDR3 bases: TGCGCCAGCAGCCAAAGTGAAGGGGGCTATGGCTACACCTTC.

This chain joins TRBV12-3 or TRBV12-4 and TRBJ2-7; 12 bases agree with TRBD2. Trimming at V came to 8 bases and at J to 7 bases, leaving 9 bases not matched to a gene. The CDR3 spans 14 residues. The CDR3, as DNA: TGTGCCAGCCGACTAGCGGGAGCACTGGGGGAGCAGTACTTC. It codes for CASRLAGALGEQYF.

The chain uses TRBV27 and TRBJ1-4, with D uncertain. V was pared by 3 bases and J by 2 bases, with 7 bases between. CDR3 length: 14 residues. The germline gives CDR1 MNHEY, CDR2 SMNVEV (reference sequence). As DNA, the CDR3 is TGTGCCAGCAGTTTCTCCGGGACTAATGAAAAACTGTTTTTT. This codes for CASSFSGTNEKLFF.

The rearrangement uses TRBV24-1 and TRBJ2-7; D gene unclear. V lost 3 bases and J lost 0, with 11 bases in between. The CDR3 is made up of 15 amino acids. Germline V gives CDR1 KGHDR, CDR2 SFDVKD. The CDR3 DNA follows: TGTGCCACCAGTGATACCGGACCGAACTCCTACGAGCAGTACTTC. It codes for CATSDTGPNSYEQYF.

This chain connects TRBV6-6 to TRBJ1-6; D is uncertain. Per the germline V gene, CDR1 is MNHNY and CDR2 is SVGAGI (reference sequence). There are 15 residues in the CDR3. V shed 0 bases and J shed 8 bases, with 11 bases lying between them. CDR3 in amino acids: CASSYSLDRDSPLHF. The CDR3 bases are TGTGCCAGCAGTTACTCGTTAGATCGGGATTCACCCCTCCACTTT.

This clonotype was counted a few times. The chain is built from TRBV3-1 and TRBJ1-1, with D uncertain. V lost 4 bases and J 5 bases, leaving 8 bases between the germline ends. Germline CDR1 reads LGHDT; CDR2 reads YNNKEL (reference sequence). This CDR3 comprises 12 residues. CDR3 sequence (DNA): TGTGCCAGCAGCCGCACGAGGACTGAAGCTTTCTTT. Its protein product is CASSRTRTEAFF.

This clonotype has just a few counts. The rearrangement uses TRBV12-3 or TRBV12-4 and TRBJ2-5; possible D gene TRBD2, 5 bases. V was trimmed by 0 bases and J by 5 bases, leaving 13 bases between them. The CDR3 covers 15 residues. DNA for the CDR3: TGTGCCAGCAGTTTAGCCCTCGAGGGTCCGGAGACCCAGTACTTC. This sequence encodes CASSLALEGPETQYF.

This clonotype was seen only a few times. CDR3 in DNA: TGTGCCAGCAGCCCACCCATGGACAGGGGTGATGGTGAGCAGTTCTTC. Translating gives CASSPPMDRGDGEQFF. The chain joins TRBV7-9 to TRBJ2-1; the match to TRBD1 covers 9 bases. V was clipped by 5 bases and J by 9 bases; unmatched bases: 14. CDR1 SEHNR and CDR2 FQNEAQ come from the germline V gene (reference sequence). The CDR3 sequence is 16 residues long.

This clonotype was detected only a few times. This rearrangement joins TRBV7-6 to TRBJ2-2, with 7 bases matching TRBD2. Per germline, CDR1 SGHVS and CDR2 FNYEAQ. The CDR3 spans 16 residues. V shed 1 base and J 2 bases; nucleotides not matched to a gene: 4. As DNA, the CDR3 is TGTGCCAGCAGCTTAGGGAGCGGGATCAACACCGGGGAGCTGTTTTTT. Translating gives CASSLGSGINTGELFF.

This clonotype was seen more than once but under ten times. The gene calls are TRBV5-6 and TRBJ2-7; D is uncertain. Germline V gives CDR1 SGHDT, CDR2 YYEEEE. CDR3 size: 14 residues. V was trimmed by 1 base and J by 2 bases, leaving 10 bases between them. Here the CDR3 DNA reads TGTGCCAGCAGCTTGAATGAAGGCGCCTACGAGCAGTACTTC. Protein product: CASSLNEGAYEQYF.

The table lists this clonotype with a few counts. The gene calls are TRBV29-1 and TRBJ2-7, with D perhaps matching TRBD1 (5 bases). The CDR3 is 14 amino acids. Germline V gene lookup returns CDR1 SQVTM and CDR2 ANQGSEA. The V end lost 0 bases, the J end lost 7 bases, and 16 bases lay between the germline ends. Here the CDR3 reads CSVEDRDSPREQYF. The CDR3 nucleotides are TGCAGCGTTGAAGACCGCGACAGCCCTAGAGAGCAGTACTTC.

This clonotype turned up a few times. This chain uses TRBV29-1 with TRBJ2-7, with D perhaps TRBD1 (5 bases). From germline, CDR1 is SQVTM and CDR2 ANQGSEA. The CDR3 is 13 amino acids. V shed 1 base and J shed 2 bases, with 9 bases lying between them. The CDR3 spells CSVEGGTPYEQYF. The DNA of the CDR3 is TGCAGCGTTGAAGGGGGCACCCCCTACGAGCAGTACTTC.

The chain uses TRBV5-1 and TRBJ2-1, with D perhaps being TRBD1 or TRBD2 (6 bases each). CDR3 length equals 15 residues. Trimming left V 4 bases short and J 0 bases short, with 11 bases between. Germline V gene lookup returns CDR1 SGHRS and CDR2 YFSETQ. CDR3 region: CASSTGGTSYNEQFF. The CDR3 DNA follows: TGCGCCAGCAGCACCGGGGGCACCTCCTACAATGAGCAGTTCTTC.